This T cell receptor beta chain was captured by sequencing in a study of CD8+CD57+ T cells in acquired aplastic anemia (dated by TCRdb to the late 2010s). With regard to the full study: DNA extracted from sorted CD4+ and CD8+ cells had a mean of approximately 3.3 ug, with a range of roughly 0.17 to 30 ug. CD8+CD57+ expansion was defined as frequency above the mean frequency observed in healthy subjects.

What the authors observed across the whole study: Patients and healthy controls showed no significant difference in CD8+ Simpson's diversity (P=0.060). Over 25 CD8+ CDR3 sequences were found in both patients and controls but appeared to be highly expressed in patients and within the immunodominant clones of the patients.

Genomic DNA was used as template for profiling of TCR beta VDJ combinations and CDR3 sequences. TCR repertoire sequencing was run on an Illumina HiSeq 2000. Regarding the original processing steps: TRBV/TRBJ rearrangement plots, CDR3 size and DJ length profiles, and Simpson's diversity index were used to assess repertoires. The immunodominant clone was defined as the most abundant DNA sequence in deep sequencing data. CDR3 amino acid sequences were screened for sharing across subjects and compared with published repertoires and the VDJdb database. Using fastp at Q25 and MiXCR, TCRdb reprocessed the public reads and kept productive beta chains. Entries that share a CDR3 protein sequence are merged under the most common genes and DNA. These V and J calls rely on TCRdb rather than the paper's analysis. Counted in this sample were approximately 300,000 distinct CDR3 sequences; under 60% of them appeared once. Under 1.5% of the sample belongs to the ten largest clones.

This clonotype occurred a few times. The specificity of this receptor is unknown. Base qualities are not recorded, but no much larger clone differs from it by a single base. Taken from cysteine to phenylalanine, the CDR3 has 15 residues. CDR3 DNA is the only sequence kept; it has 45 bases, read in frame from the first base. CDR1 is given as SEHNR and CDR2 as FQNEAQ, both from the germline V gene (reference sequence). V sheds 5 bases and J sheds 1 base, leaving 15 bases between their ends. Patients chosen for sequencing had shown expansion of CD8+CD57+ cells by flow cytometry. Every patient had a diagnosis of severe acquired aplastic anemia based on International Study of Aplastic Anemia and Agranulocytosis and Camitta criteria. Patients had received no therapy at the time of blood sampling. In this study, sorted CD4+ and CD8+ T cells from the blood of healthy subjects and of severe aplastic anemia patients had their TCR repertoires deep-sequenced. In the USA, patient enrollment took place under clinicaltrials.gov protocols 00001620, 01623167, 00001397, 00071045, 00081523 and 00961064. Ficoll-Paque density gradient centrifugation was used to isolate peripheral blood mononuclear cells. Before DNA was extracted, CD4+ and CD8+ T cells were sorted using either FACS or magnetic beads.

The receptor's source is a human donor with aplastic anemia. The sequence is built from TRBV7-9 and TRBJ2-7, and perhaps TRBD2 as D gene, on 7 matching bases. Sequencing used sorted CD4+, CD8+, or CD8+CD57+ T cells (not recorded which) from PBMCs. The CDR3 protein: CASSIGGGRSYEQYF. The DNA reads TGTGCCAGCAGCATTGGCGGGGGCCGGTCCTACGAGCAGTACTTC.